The next 12 T cell receptor beta chains were all read from a single sample in a study of T cells in women clearing cervical HPV infection. The method was immunoSEQ multiplex PCR; TCRdb's version includes in-frame clones alone and lacks a portion of them. The table lists about 32,000 clones, with around 7% in the top ten. Sequencing used blood buffy coat. All receptors come from a woman between 18 and 69 years old with a cervical HPV16 infection that either progressed to CIN3+ or cleared (not recorded which).

CDR3 protein: CASRKGGTVNGELFF. The sequenced part of the CDR3 DNA is TGTGCCAGCAGAAAAGGGGGGACAGTCAACGGGGAG. J is TRBJ2-2 and V is TRBV27; TRBD1 is a possible D gene (7 bases). The read ends 3 residues shy of where the CDR3 ends; the end is completed using the germline J gene. There are 15 residues in the CDR3. V lost 6 bases, J lost 7 bases, and 18 bases lay in between. Germline assignment: CDR1 MNHEY and CDR2 SMNVEV (reference sequence).

About this clone itself: The sequenced fragment ends 3 residues before the CDR3 boundary, so the rest is inferred from the germline J gene. The gene calls are TRBV5-1 and TRBJ2-3; 9 bases map to TRBD2. Germline values: CDR1 SGHRS, CDR2 YFSETQ. The CDR3 is 17 amino acids. The V gene end was trimmed by 4 bases and the J gene end by 2 bases; junction bases not matched to a gene: 11. The CDR3 protein is CASSRTLAGELTDTQYF. CDR3 DNA (partial): TGCGCCAGCAGCCGAACCTTAGCGGGGGAGCTCACAGATACG.

A note on this clone: Read sequence stops 3 residues before the CDR3 end, and the germline J gene provides the missing end. V and J are TRBV6-1 and TRBJ1-1; D might be TRBD1 (6 bases). Germline assignment: CDR1 MNHNS and CDR2 SASEGT. The CDR3 loop spans 13 amino acids. CDR3 DNA, as far as it was read: TGTGCCAGCAGTGAAGCAGGGGGGGAGGAA. It codes for CASSEAGGEE. The whole CDR3 sequence reads CASSEAGGEEAFF.

In the case of this clone: The CDR3 goes on 3 residues after the read ends, and that part is filled in from the germline J gene. V is TRBV20-1 and J is TRBJ2-3, with a possible D match to TRBD1 (6 bases). V was cut by 6 bases and J by 1 base, with 14 bases left in between. Germline assignment: CDR1 DFQATT and CDR2 SNEGSKA (reference sequence). The CDR3 runs to 14 residues. The CDR3 region is CSALSGVGTDTQYF. The CDR3 DNA, read in part, is TGCAGTGCCCTATCAGGGGTAGGCACAGATACG.

Points on this clone: The read ends 3 residues shy of where the CDR3 ends; the end is completed using the germline J gene. The chain employs TRBV20-1 and TRBJ2-1; 7 bases map to TRBD2. With 2 bases clipped from V and 1 base from J, the junction kept 5 bases outside the gene matches. The length of the CDR3 is 15 residues. The germline gives CDR1 DFQATT, CDR2 SNEGSKA (reference sequence). The covered CDR3 bases are TGCAGTGCTAGATCCATAGCGGGTTCCTACAATGAG. Its translation: CSARSIAGSYNE. The full CDR3 protein reads CSARSIAGSYNEQFF.

As concerns this clone: Read data end 3 residues before the CDR3 end; the end is taken from the germline J gene. The chain couples TRBV9 to TRBJ2-5; 7 nucleotides align to TRBD2. The CDR3 totals 12 residues. Per the germline V gene, CDR1 is SGDLS and CDR2 is YYNGEE. V was clipped by 3 bases and J by 5 bases; unmatched bases: 1. The CDR3 sequence: CASSAAGETQYF. The sequenced CDR3 bases are TGTGCCAGCAGCGCAGCGGGGGAGACC.

To note about this clone: The CDR3 is cut off 3 residues early in the read; its end comes from the germline J gene. The V gene is TRBV6-2 or TRBV6-3, the J gene TRBJ2-5; D might be TRBD2 (6 bases). V was trimmed by 7 bases and J by 0 bases, leaving 12 bases between them. The CDR3 totals 14 residues. CDR1 is MNHEY, CDR2 SVGEGT, per germline. Partial CDR3 DNA: TGTGCCAGCACTGACCGGGGGTACCAAGAGACC. Encoded protein: CASTDRGYQET. The full CDR3 is CASTDRGYQETQYF.

A remark on this clone: The read halts 3 residues ahead of the CDR3 end, with the missing end drawn from the germline J gene. The genes are TRBV5-4 and TRBJ2-1; D perhaps matches TRBD2 (5 bases). Per germline, CDR1 SGHNT and CDR2 YYREEE (reference sequence). Trimming left V 4 bases short and J 1 base short, with 9 bases between. The CDR3 loop spans 14 amino acids. CDR3 region: CASSPRASYNEQFF. The CDR3 bases that were read are TGTGCCAGCAGCCCGAGGGCTTCCTACAATGAG. Full variable domain (outside the CDR3, taken from reference TRBV5-4 and TRBJ2-1): ETGVTQSPTHLIKTRGQQVTLRCSSQSGHNTVSWYQQALGQGPQFIFQYYREEENGRGNFPPRFSGLQFPNYSSELNVNALELDDSALYLCASSPRASYNEQFFGPGTRLTVL.

For this clone: The read falls 3 residues short of the CDR3 end, and the missing part is taken from the germline J gene. J is TRBJ2-3 and V is TRBV5-4, with 11 bases aligning to TRBD2. The CDR3 consists of 16 residues. With 2 bases clipped from V and 4 bases from J, the junction kept 6 bases outside the gene matches. Germline CDR1 reads SGHNT; CDR2 reads YYREEE (reference sequence). The CDR3 protein is CASSLAETSGADTQYF. CDR3 DNA, as far as it was read: TGTGCCAGCAGCTTAGCCGAGACTAGCGGGGCAGATACG.

On this clone itself: The read terminates 3 residues ahead of where the CDR3 ends, so the germline J gene completes it. The rearrangement uses TRBV2 and TRBJ1-3; unclear D gene. Germline CDR1 is SNHLY and CDR2 is FYNNEI. This CDR3 has 15 amino acids. V lost 6 bases and J 2 bases, leaving 14 bases between the germline ends. CDR3 DNA, as far as it was read: TGTGCCAGCAGGTTCGGGGAGCTACCTGGAAACACC. As protein: CASRFGELPGNT. The whole CDR3 protein reads CASRFGELPGNTIYF.

On this clone: Read data end 3 residues before the CDR3 end; the end is taken from the germline J gene. This rearrangement joins TRBV2 to TRBJ2-3; TRBD2 matches 7 bases. The J segment lost 1 base and the V segment lost 11 bases, leaving 6 bases of the junction unmatched. This CDR3 contains 13 residues. Germline values: CDR1 SNHLY, CDR2 FYNNEI. The part of the CDR3 DNA that was read is TGTGCCGCTAGTGGGGGGGGCACAGATACG. Translated, it gives CAASGGGTDT. The full CDR3 reads CAASGGGTDTQYF.

About this clone itself: The CDR3 end is not reached by the read, which stops 3 residues before it; the germline J gene fills it in. The chain carries TRBV5-1 and TRBJ1-4; the D gene is possibly TRBD1 (5 bases). The CDR3 spans 16 residues. Trimming left V 0 bases short and J 8 bases short, with 17 bases between. The germline CDR1 and CDR2 sequences are SGHRS and YFSETQ. The DNA read from the CDR3 is TGCGCCAGCAGCTTGGCCCGAGGCAGGGTGGGCGAAAAA. Protein product: CASSLARGRVGEK. The full CDR3 protein is CASSLARGRVGEKLFF.